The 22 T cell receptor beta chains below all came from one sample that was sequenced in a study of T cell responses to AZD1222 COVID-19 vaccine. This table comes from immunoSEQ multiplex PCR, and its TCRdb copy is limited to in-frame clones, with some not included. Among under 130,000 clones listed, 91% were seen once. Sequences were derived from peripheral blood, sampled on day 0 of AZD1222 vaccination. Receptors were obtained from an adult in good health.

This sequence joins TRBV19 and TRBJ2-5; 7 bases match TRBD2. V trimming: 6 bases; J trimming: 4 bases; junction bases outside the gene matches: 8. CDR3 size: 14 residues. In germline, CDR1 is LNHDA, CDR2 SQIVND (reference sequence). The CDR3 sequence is CASRDGGSIETQYF. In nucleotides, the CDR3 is TGTGCCAGTAGAGATGGCGGGAGTATAGAGACCCAGTACTTC. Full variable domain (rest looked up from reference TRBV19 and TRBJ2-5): DGGITQSPKYLFRKEGQNVTLSCEQNLNHDAMYWYRQDPGQGLRLIYYSQIVNDFQKGDIAEGYSVSREKKESFPLTVTSAQKNPTAFYLCASRDGGSIETQYFGPGTRLLVL.

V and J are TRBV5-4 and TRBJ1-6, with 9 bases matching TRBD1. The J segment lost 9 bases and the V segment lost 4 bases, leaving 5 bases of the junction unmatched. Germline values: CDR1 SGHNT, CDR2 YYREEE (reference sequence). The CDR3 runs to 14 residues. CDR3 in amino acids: CASSQGQGSSPLHF. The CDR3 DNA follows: TGTGCCAGCAGCCAGGGACAGGGCAGTTCACCCCTCCACTTT.

DNA for the CDR3: TGTGCCAGCAGTCATGAGTTTGGGTTGGCGACCCAGTACTTC. Protein: CASSHEFGLATQYF. The chain carries TRBV6-5 and TRBJ2-5; D is undetermined. The CDR3 is made up of 14 amino acids. V dropped 5 bases and J dropped 7 bases, with 17 bases sitting between them. CDR1 and CDR2 from the germline V gene are MNHEY and SVGAGI.

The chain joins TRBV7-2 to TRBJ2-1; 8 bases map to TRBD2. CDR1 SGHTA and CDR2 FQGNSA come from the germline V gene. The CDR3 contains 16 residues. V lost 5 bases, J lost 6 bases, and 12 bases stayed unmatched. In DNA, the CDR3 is TGTGCCAGCAGCGCCGTAGCGGGAAGGAGGAGCAATGAGCAGTTCTTC. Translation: CASSAVAGRRSNEQFF.

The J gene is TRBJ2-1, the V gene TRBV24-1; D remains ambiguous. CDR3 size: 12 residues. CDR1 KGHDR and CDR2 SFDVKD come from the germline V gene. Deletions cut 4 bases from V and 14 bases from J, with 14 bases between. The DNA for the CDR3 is TGTGCCACCAGTGACCTGCGTGGCCGAGAGTTCTTC. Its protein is CATSDLRGREFF.

In DNA form, the CDR3 reads TGTGCCAGTAGTATTGGGCAGGGGAATACCGGGGAGCTGTTTTTT. This gives the protein CASSIGQGNTGELFF. V is TRBV19 and J is TRBJ2-2; TRBD1 is a possible D gene (6 bases). V was pared by 3 bases and J by 5 bases, with 13 bases between. In germline, CDR1 is LNHDA, CDR2 SQIVND (reference sequence). There are 15 residues in the CDR3.

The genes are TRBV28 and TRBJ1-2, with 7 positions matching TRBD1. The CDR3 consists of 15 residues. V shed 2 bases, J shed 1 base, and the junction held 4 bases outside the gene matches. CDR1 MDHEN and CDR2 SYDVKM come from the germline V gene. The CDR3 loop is CASSLRDRLNYGYTF. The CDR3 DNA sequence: TGTGCCAGCAGTTTACGGGACAGACTTAACTATGGCTACACCTTC.

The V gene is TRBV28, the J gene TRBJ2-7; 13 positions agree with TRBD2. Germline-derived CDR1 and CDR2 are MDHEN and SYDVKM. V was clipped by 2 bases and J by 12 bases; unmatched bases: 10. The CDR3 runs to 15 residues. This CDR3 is CASSLPGLAGVVRYF. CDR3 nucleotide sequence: TGTGCCAGCAGTTTACCCGGACTAGCGGGAGTGGTACGGTACTTC. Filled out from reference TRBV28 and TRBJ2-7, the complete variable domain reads DVKVTQSSRYLVKRTGEKVFLECVQDMDHENMFWYRQDPGLGLRLIYFSYDVKMKEKGDIPEGYSVSREKKERFSLILESASTNQTSMYLCASSLPGLAGVVRYFGPGTRLTVT.

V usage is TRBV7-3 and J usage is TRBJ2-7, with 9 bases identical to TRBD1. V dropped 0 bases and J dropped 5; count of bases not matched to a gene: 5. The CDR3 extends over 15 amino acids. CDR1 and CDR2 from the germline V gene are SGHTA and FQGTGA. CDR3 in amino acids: CASSLTPGQGDEQYF. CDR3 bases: TGTGCCAGCAGCTTAACTCCGGGACAGGGAGACGAGCAGTACTTC.

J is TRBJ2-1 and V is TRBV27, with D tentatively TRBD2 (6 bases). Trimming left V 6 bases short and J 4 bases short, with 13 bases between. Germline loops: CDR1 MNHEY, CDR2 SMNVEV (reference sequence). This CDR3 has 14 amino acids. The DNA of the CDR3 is TGTGCCAGCAGCCCGGGACGGGAGTACAATGAGCAGTTCTTC. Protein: CASSPGREYNEQFF.

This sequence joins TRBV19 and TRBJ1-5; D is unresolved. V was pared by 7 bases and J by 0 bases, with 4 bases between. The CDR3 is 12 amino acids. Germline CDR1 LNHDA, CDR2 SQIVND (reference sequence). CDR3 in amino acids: CASTSSNQPQHF. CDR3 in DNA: TGTGCCAGTACAAGTAGCAATCAGCCCCAGCATTTT. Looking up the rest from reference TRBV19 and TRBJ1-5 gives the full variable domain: DGGITQSPKYLFRKEGQNVTLSCEQNLNHDAMYWYRQDPGQGLRLIYYSQIVNDFQKGDIAEGYSVSREKKESFPLTVTSAQKNPTAFYLCASTSSNQPQHFGDGTRLSIL.

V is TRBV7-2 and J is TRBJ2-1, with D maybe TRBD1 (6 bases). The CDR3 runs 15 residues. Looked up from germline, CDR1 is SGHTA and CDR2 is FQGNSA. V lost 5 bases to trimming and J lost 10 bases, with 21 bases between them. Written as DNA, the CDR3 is TGTGCCAGCAGCCCAGGGGTTCCCGGGGATCGGGAGCAGTTCTTC. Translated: CASSPGVPGDREQFF. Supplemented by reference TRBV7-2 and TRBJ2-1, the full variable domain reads GAGVSQSPSNKVTEKGKDVELRCDPISGHTALYWYRQSLGQGLEFLIYFQGNSAPDKSGLPSDRFSAERTGGSVSTLTIQRTQQEDSAVYLCASSPGVPGDREQFFGPGTRLTVL.

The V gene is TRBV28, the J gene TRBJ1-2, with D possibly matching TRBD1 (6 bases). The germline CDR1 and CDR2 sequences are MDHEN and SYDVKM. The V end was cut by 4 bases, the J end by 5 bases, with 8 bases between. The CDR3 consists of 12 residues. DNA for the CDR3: TGTGCCAGCAGTTCGACAGGTTATGGCTACACCTTC. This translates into CASSSTGYGYTF.

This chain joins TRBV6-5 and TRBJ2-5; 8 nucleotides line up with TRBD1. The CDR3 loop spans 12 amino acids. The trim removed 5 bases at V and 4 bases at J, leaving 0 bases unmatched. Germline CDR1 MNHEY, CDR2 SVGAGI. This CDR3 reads CASSTGGETQYF. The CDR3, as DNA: TGTGCCAGCAGTACAGGGGGAGAGACCCAGTACTTC.

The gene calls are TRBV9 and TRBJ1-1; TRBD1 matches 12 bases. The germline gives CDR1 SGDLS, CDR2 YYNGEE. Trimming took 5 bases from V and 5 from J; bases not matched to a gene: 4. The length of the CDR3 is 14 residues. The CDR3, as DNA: TGTGCCAGCAGTGGGGACAGGGGGCTGACTGAAGCTTTCTTT. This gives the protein CASSGDRGLTEAFF.

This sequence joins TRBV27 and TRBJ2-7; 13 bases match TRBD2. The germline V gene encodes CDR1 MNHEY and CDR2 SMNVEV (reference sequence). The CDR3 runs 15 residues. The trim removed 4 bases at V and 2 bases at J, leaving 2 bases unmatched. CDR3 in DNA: TGTGCCAGCAGTTATGGGACTAGCGGGGCCTACGAGCAGTACTTC. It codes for CASSYGTSGAYEQYF.

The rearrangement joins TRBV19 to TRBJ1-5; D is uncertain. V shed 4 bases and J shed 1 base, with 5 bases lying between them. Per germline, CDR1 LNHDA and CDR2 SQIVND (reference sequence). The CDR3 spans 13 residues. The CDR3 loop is CASSKLSNQPQHF. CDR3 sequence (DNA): TGTGCCAGTAGTAAACTAAGCAATCAGCCCCAGCATTTT.

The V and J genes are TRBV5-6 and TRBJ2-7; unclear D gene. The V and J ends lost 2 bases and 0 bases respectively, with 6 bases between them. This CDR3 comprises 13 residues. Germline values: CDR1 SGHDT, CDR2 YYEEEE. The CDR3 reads CASSFGRSYEQYF. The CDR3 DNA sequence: TGTGCCAGCAGCTTCGGTCGCTCCTACGAGCAGTACTTC.

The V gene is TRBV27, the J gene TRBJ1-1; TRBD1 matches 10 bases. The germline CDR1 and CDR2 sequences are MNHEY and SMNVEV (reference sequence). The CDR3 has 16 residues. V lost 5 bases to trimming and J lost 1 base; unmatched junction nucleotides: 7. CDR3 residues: CASSPGTGDQNTEAFF. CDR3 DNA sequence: TGTGCCAGCAGTCCCGGGACAGGGGATCAGAACACTGAAGCTTTCTTT.

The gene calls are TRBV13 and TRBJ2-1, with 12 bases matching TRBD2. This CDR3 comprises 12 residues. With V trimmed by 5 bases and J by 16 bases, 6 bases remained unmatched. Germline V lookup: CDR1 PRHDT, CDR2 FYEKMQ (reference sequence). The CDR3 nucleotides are TGTGCCAGCAGCCGGACTAGCGGGAAACCCTTCTTC. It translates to CASSRTSGKPFF. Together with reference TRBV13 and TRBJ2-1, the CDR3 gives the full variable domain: AAGVIQSPRHLIKEKRETATLKCYPIPRHDTVYWYQQGPGQDPQFLISFYEKMQSDKGSIPDRFSAQQFSDYHSELNMSSLELGDSALYFCASSRTSGKPFFGPGTRLTVL.

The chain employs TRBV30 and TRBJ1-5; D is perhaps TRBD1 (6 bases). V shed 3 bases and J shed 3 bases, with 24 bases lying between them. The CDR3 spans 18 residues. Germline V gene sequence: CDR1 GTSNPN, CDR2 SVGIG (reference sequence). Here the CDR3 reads CAWRNGTRGKRPNQPQHF. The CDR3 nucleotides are TGTGCCTGGAGAAACGGAACCAGGGGAAAACGTCCCAATCAGCCCCAGCATTTT.

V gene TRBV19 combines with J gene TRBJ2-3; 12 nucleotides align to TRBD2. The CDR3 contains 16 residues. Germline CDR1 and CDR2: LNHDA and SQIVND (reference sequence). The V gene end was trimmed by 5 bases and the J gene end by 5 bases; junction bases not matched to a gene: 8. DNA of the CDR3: TGTGCCAGTAGTTCGCGACTAGCGGGAGATAAAGATACGCAGTATTTT. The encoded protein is CASSSRLAGDKDTQYF.